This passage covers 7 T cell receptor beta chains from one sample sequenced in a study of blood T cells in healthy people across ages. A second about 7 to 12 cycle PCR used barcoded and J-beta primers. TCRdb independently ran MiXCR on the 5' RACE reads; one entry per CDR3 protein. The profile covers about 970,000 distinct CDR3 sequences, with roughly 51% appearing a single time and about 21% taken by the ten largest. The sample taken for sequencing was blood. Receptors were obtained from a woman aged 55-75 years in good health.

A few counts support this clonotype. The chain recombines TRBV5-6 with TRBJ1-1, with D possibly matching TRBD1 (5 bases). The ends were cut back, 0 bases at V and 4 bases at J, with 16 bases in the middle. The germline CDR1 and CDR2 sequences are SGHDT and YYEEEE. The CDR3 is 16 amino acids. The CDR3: CASSLGQGGLGTEAFF. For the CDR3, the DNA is TGTGCCAGCAGCTTGGGGCAGGGAGGATTAGGCACTGAAGCTTTCTTT. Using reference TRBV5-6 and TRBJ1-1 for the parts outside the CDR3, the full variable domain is DAGVTQSPTHLIKTRGQQVTLRCSPKSGHDTVSWYQQALGQGPQFIFQYYEEEERQRGNFPDRFSGHQFPNYSSELNVNALLLGDSALYLCASSLGQGGLGTEAFFGQGTRLTVV.

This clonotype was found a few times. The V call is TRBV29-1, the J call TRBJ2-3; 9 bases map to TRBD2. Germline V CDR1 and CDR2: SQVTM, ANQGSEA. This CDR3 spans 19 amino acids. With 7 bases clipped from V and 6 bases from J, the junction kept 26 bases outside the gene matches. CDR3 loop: CSAGPGGTDLAGETDTQYF. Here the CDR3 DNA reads TGCAGCGCCGGCCCGGGGGGGACAGACTTAGCGGGGGAGACGGATACGCAGTATTTT.

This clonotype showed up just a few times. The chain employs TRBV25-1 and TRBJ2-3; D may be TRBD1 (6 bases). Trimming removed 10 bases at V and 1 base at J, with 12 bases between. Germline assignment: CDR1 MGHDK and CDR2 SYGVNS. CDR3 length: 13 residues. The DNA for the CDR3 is TGTGCCACCCGACAGGCTGGCACAGATACGCAGTATTTT. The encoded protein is CATRQAGTDTQYF.

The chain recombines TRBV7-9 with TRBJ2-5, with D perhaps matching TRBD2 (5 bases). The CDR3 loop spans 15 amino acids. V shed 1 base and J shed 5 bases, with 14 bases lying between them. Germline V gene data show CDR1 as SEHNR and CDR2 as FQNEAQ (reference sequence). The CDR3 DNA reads TGTGCCAGCAGCTTAGGAGGTGTGGGAGCGGAGACCCAGTACTTC. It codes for CASSLGGVGAETQYF.

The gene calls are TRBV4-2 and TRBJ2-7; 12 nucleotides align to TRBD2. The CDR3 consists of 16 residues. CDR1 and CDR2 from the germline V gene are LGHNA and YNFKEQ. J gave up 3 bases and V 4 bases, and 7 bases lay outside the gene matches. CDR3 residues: CASSPSTSGRFYEQYF. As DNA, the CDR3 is TGTGCCAGCAGCCCTTCGACTAGCGGGAGATTCTACGAGCAGTACTTC.

The CDR3 region is CSANNKAVFSYEQFF. Here the CDR3 DNA reads TGCAGTGCTAATAATAAGGCGGTGTTCTCCTACGAGCAGTTCTTC. The genes are TRBV20-1 and TRBJ2-7; D is undetermined. The J call may be incorrect, as the DNA end agrees better with TRBJ2-1. CDR1 DFQATT and CDR2 SNEGSKA come from the germline V gene (reference sequence). This CDR3 spans 15 amino acids.

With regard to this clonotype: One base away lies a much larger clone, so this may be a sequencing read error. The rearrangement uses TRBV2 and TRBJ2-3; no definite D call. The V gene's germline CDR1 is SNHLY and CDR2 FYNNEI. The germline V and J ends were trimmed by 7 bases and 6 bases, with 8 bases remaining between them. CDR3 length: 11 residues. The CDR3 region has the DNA TGTGCCAGCATGTACTCGGATACGCAGTATTTT. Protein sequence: CASMYSDTQYF.